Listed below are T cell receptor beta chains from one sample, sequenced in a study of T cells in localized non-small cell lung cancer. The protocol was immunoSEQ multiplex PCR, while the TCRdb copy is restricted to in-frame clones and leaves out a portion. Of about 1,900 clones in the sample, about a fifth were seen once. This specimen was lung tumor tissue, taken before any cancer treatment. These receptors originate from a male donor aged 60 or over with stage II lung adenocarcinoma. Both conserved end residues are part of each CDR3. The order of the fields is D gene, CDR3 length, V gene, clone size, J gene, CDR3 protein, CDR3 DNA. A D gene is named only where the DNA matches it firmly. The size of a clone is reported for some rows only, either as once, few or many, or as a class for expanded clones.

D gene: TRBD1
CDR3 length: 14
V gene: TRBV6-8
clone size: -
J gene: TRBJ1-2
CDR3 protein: CASSADRGEGGYTF
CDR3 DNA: TGTGCCAGCAGTGCCGACAGGGGGGAGGGAGGCTACACCTTC

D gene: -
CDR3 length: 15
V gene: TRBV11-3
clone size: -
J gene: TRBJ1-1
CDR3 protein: CASSWGRRMNTEAFF
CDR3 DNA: TGTGCCAGCAGCTGGGGACGGCGAATGAACACTGAAGCTTTCTTT

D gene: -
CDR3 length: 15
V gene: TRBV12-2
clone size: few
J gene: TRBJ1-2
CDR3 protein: CASSLAPGINYGYTF
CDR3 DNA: TGTGCCAGTAGCTTAGCGCCAGGGATTAACTATGGCTACACCTTC

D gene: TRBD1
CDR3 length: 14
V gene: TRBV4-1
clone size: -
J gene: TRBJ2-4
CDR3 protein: CASSQGTGGSSGYF
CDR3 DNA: TGCGCCAGCAGCCAAGGGACAGGGGGATCTTCTGGGTACTTC

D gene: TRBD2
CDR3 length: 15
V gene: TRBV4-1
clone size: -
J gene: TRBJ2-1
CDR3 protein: CASSQGPGRANEQFF
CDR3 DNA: TGCGCCAGCAGCCAAGGCCCCGGGAGGGCGAATGAGCAGTTCTTC

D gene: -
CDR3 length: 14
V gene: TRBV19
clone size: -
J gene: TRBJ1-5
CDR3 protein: CAASDVYSNQPQHF
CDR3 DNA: TGTGCCGCTTCGGACGTTTATAGCAATCAGCCCCAGCATTTT

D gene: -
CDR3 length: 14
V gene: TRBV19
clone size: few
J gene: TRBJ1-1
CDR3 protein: CASSISGVGHEAFF
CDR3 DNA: TGTGCCAGTAGTATTAGTGGAGTGGGGCATGAAGCTTTCTTT

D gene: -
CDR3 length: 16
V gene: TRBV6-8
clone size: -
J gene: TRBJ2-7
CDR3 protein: CASSYEFGESSYEQYF
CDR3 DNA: TGTGCCAGCAGTTATGAATTCGGGGAAAGCTCCTACGAGCAGTACTTC

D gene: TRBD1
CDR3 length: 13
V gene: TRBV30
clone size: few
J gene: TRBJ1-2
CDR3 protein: CAWSGTGPYGYTF
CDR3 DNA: TGTGCCTGGAGTGGGACAGGGCCCTATGGCTACACCTTC

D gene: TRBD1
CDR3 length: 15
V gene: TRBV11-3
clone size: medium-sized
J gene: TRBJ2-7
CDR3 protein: CASSFWDREEREQYF
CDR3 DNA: TGTGCCAGCAGCTTCTGGGACAGGGAAGAGCGCGAGCAGTACTTC

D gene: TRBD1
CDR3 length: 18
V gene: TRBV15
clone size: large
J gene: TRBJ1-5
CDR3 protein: CATSERIKTGGGNQPQHF
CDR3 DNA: TGTGCCACCAGCGAGAGAATTAAGACAGGGGGCGGCAATCAGCCCCAGCATTTT

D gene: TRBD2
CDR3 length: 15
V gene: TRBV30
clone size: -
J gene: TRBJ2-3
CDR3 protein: CAWSVGGRTADTQYF
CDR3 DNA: TGTGCCTGGAGTGTCGGCGGGAGAACGGCAGATACGCAGTATTTT

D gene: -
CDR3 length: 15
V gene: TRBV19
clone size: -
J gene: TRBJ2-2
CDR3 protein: CASSIGGHGTGELFF
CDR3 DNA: TGTGCCAGTAGTATAGGGGGACATGGGACCGGGGAGCTGTTTTTT

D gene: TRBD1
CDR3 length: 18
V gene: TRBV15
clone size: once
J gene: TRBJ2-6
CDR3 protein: CATSRAGQGTSGANVLTF
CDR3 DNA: TGTGCCACCAGCAGAGCCGGACAGGGTACCTCTGGGGCCAACGTCCTGACTTTC

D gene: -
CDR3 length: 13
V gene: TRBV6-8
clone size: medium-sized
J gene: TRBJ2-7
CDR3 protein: CASKSREGAEQYF
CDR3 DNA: TGTGCCAGCAAATCCCGGGAGGGGGCCGAGCAGTACTTC

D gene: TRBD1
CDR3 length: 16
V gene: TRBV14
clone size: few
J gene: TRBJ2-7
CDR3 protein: CASSPLGRGPSYEQYF
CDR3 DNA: TGTGCCAGCAGCCCCCTGGGCAGGGGGCCCTCCTACGAGCAGTACTTC

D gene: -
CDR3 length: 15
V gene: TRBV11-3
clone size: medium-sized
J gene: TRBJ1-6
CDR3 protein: CASSLEGIGNSPLHF
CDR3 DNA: TGTGCCAGCAGCTTGGAAGGTATTGGGAATTCACCCCTCCACTTT

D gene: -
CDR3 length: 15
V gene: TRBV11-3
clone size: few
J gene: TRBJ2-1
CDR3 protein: CASSLGQGNLDEQFF
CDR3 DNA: TGTGCCAGCAGCTTGGGGCAGGGGAACCTGGATGAGCAGTTCTTC

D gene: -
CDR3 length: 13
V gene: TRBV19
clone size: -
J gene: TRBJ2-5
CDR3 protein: CASSYVAKETQYF
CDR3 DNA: TGTGCCAGTAGTTACGTGGCAAAAGAGACCCAGTACTTC

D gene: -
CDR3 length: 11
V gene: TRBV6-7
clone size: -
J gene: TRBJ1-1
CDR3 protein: CASRETREAFF
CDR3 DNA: TGTGCCAGCAGGGAGACAAGAGAAGCTTTCTTT

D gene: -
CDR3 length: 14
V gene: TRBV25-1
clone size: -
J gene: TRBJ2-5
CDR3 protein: CASSVPGSQETQYF
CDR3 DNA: TGTGCCAGCAGTGTTCCAGGGTCTCAAGAGACCCAGTACTTC

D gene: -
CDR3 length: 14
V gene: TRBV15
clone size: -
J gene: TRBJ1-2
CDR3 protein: CATSRGGGSYGYTF
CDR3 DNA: TGTGCCACCAGCAGAGGTGGGGGCTCCTATGGCTACACCTTC

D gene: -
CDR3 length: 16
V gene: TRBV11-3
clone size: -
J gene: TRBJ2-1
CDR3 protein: CASSPDGVRYYNEQFF
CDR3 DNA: TGTGCCAGCAGTCCGGACGGGGTGAGGTACTACAATGAGCAGTTCTTC

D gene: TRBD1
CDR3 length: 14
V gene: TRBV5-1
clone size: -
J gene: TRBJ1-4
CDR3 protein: CASSFAGQGEKLFF
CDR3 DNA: TGCGCCAGCAGCTTCGCGGGACAGGGGGAAAAACTGTTTTTT

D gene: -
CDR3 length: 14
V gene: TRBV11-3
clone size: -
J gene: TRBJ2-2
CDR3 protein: CASSLDRGGGELFF
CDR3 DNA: TGTGCCAGCAGCTTAGACCGGGGCGGCGGGGAGCTGTTTTTT

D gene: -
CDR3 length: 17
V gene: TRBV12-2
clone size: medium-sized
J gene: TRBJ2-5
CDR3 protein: CATHPRGGQGLGETQYF
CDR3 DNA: TGTGCCACCCACCCCAGGGGGGGACAGGGGCTAGGAGAGACCCAGTACTTC

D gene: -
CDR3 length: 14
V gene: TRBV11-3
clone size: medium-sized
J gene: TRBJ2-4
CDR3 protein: CASSFLDGQNIQYF
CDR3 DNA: TGTGCCAGCAGCTTCCTGGACGGTCAAAACATTCAGTACTTC

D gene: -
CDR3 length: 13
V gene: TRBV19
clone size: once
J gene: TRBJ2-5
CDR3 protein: CASRQGIGETQYF
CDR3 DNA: TGTGCCAGTAGGCAGGGTATTGGAGAGACCCAGTACTTC

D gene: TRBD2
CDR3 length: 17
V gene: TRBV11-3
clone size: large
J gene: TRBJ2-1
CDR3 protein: CASSSSISGGAPNEQFF
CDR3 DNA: TGTGCCAGCAGCTCCTCCATTAGCGGGGGGGCCCCCAATGAGCAGTTCTTC

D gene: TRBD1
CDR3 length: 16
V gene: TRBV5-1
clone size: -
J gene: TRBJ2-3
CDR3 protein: CASSLAGTGIADTQYF
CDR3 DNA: TGCGCCAGCAGCTTGGCGGGGACAGGGATAGCAGATACGCAGTATTTT

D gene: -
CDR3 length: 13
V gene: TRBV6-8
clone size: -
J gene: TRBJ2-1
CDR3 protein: CASNIVPDNEQFF
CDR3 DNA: TGTGCCAGCAATATCGTTCCGGACAATGAGCAGTTCTTC

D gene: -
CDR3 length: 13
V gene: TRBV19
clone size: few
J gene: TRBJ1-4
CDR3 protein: CASSRGPNEKLFF
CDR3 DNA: TGTGCCAGTAGTCGGGGGCCTAATGAAAAACTGTTTTTT

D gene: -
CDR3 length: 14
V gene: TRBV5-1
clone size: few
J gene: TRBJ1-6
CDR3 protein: CASSLGVTDSPLHF
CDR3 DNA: TGCGCCAGCAGCTTGGGCGTGACAGACTCACCCCTCCACTTT

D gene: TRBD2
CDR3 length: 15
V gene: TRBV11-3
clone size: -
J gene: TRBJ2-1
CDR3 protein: CASSSGASGSNEQFF
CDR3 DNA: TGTGCCAGCAGCTCAGGGGCTAGCGGGAGTAATGAGCAGTTCTTC

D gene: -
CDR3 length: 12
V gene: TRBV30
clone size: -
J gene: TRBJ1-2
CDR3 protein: CAWNPQSYGYTF
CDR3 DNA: TGTGCCTGGAACCCGCAGAGCTATGGCTACACCTTC

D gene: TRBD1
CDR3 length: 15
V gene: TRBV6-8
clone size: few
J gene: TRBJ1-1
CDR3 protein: CASSGVTGGYTEAFF
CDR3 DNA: TGTGCCAGCAGTGGGGTGACAGGGGGTTACACTGAAGCTTTCTTT

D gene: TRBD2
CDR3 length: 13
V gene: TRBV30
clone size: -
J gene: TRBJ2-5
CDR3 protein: CAWSRELGETQYF
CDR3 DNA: TGTGCCTGGTCGCGGGAGTTGGGTGAGACCCAGTACTTC

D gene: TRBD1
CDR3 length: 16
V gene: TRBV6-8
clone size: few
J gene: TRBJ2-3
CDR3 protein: CASSYGRGQSTDTQYF
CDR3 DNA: TGTGCCAGCAGTTACGGTCGGGGACAGAGCACAGATACGCAGTATTTT

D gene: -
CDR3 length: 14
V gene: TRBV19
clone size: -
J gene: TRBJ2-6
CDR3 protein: CASTVYSGANVLTF
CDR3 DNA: TGTGCCAGTACGGTGTACTCTGGGGCCAACGTCCTGACTTTC

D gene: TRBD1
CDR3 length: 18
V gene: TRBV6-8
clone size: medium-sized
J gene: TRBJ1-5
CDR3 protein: CASSWEGTGGEGNQPQHF
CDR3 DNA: TGTGCCAGCAGTTGGGAAGGGACAGGGGGCGAAGGGAATCAGCCCCAGCATTTT

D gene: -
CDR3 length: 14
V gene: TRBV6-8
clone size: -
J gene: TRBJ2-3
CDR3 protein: CASSGQSGADTQYF
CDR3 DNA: TGTGCCAGCAGCGGACAGTCGGGGGCAGATACGCAGTATTTT

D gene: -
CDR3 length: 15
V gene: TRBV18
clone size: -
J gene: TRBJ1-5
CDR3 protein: CASSLGTASNQPQHF
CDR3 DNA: TGTGCCAGCTCACTAGGGACGGCTAGCAATCAGCCCCAGCATTTT

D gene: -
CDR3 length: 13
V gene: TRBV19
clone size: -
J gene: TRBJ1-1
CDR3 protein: CASRMDGTTEAFF
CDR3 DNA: TGTGCCAGTAGGATGGACGGGACCACTGAAGCTTTCTTT